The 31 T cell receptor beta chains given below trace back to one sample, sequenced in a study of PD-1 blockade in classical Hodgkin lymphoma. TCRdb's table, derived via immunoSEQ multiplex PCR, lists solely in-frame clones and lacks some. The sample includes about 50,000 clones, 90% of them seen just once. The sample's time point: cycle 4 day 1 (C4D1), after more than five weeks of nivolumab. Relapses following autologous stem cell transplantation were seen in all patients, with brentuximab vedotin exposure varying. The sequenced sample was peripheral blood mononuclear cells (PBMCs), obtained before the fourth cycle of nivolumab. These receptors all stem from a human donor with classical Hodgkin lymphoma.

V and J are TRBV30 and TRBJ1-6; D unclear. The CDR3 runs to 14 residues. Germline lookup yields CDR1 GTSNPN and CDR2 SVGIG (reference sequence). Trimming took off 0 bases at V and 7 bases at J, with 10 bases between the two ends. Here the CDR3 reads CAWSVRPANSPLHF. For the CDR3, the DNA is TGTGCCTGGAGTGTAAGGCCGGCAAATTCACCCCTCCACTTT.

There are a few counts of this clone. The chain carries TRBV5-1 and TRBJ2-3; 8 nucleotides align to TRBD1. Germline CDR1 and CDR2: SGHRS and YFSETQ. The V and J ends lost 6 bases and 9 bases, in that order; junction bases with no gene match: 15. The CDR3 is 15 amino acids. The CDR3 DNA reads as TGCGCCAGCACGCCTTCCGGGACAGGCCAACCAACGCAGTATTTT. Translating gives CASTPSGTGQPTQYF.

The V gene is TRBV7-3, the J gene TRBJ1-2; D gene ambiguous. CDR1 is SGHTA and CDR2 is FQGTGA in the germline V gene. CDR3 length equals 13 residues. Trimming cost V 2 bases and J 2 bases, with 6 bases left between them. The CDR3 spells CASSLDENYGYTF. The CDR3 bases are TGTGCCAGCAGCTTAGACGAAAACTATGGCTACACCTTC.

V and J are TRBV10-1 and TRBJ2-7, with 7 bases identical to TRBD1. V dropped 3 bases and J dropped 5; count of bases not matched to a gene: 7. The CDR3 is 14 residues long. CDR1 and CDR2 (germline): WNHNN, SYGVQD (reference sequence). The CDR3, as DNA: TGCGCCAGCAGTGAAGGGACAGTTCAGGACGAGCAGTACTTC. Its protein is CASSEGTVQDEQYF.

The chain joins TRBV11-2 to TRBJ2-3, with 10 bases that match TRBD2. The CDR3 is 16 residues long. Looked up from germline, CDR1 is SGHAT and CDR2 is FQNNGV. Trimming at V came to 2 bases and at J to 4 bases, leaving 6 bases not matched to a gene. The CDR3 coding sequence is TGTGCCAGCAGCTTATTTCTAGCGGGAGTGTCAGATACGCAGTATTTT. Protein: CASSLFLAGVSDTQYF.

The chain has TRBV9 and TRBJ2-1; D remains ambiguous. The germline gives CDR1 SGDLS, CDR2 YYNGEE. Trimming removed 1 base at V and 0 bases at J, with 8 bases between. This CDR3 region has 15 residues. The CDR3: CASSVSGSSYNEQFF. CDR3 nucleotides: TGTGCCAGCAGCGTATCTGGAAGCTCCTACAATGAGCAGTTCTTC.

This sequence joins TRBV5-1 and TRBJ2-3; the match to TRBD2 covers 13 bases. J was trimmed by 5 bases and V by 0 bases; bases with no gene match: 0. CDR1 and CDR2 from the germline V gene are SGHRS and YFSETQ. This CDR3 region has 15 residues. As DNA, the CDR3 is TGCGCCAGCAGCTTGGGACTAGCGGGAGGAGATACGCAGTATTTT. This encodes CASSLGLAGGDTQYF.

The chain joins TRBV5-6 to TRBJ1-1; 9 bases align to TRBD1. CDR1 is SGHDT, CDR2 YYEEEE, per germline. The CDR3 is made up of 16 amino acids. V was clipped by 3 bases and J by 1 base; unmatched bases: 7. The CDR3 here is CASSSLQGASNTEAFF. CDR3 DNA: TGTGCCAGCAGCTCCCTACAGGGGGCTTCGAACACTGAAGCTTTCTTT.

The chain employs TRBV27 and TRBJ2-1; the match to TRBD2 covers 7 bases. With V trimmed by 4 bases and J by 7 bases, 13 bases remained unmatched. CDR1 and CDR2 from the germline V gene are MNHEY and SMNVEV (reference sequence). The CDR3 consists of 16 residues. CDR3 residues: CASSSPLRREFNEQFF. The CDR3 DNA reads TGTGCCAGCAGTTCCCCCTTAAGGCGGGAGTTTAATGAGCAGTTCTTC.

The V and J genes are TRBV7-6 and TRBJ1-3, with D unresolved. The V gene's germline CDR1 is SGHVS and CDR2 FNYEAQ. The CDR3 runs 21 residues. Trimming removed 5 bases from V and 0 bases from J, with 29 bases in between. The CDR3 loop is CASSLYRSTALPRLSGNTIYF. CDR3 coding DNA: TGTGCCAGCAGCCTCTACCGATCGACGGCGCTTCCTCGGCTCTCTGGAAACACCATATATTTT.

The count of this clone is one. The CDR3 spells CASSFPGYNEQFF. CDR3 DNA: TGTGCCAGCAGTTTCCCCGGCTACAATGAGCAGTTCTTC. The chain uses TRBV6-6 and TRBJ2-1; the D is unclear. The CDR3 is 13 residues long. The V gene's germline CDR1 is MNHNY and CDR2 SVGAGI (reference sequence). V was shortened by 4 bases and J by 3 bases, with 7 bases between the two germline ends.

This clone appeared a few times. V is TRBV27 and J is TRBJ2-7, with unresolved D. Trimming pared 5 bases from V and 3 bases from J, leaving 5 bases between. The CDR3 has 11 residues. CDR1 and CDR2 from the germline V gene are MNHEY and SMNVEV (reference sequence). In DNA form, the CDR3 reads TGTGCCAGCAGTCCCCTCTACGAGCAGTACTTC. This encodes CASSPLYEQYF.

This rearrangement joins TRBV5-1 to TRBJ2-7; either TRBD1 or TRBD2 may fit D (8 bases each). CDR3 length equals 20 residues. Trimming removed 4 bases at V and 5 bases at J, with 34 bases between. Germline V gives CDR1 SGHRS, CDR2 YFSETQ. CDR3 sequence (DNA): TGCGCCAGCAGCGGAAGGACAGGGCCGGGACTAGGGGTAAGGGGGGACGAGCAGTACTTC. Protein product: CASSGRTGPGLGVRGDEQYF.

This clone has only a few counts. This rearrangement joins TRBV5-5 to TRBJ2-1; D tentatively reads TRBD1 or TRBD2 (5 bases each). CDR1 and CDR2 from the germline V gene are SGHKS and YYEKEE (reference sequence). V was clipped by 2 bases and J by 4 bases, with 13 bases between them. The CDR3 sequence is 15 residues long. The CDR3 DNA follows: TGTGCCAGCAGCTTAAATCCAGGGAGTTACAATGAGCAGTTCTTC. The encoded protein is CASSLNPGSYNEQFF.

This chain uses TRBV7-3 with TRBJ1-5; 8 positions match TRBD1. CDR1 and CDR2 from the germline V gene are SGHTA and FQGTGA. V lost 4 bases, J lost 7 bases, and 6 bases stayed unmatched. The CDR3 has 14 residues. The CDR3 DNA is TGTGCCAGCAGCTCCAGGGGGCAAAACCAGCCCCAGCATTTT. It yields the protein CASSSRGQNQPQHF.

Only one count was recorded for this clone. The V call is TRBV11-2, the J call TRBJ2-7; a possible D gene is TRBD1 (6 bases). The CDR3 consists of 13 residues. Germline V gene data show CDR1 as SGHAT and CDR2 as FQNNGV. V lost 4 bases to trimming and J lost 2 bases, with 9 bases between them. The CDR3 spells CASSSQGTYEQYF. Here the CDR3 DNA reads TGTGCCAGCAGCTCGCAGGGGACCTACGAGCAGTACTTC.

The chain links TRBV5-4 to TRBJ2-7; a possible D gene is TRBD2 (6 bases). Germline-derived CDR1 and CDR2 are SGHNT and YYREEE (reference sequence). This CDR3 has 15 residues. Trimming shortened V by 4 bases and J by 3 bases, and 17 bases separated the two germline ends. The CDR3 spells CASSPGGSGNYEQYF. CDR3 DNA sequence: TGTGCCAGCAGCCCCGGAGGGTCGGGGAACTACGAGCAGTACTTC.

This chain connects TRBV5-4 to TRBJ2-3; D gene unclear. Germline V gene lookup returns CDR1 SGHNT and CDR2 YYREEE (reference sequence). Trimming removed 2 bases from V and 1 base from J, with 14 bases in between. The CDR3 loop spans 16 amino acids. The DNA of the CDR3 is TGTGCCAGCAGCTTACAACAGACGGTGCGCACAGATACGCAGTATTTT. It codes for CASSLQQTVRTDTQYF.

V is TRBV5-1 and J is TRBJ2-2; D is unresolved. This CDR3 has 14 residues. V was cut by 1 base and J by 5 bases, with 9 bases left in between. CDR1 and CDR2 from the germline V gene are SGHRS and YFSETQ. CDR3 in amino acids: CASSLTGSTGELFF. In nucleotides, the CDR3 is TGCGCCAGCAGCTTGACTGGGTCAACCGGGGAGCTGTTTTTT.

CDR3: CASSESTGATYEQYF. The CDR3 region has the DNA TGTGCCAGCAGTGAGTCCACAGGGGCCACCTACGAGCAGTACTTC. V gene TRBV6-4 combines with J gene TRBJ2-7; TRBD1 matches 7 bases. The CDR3 length is 15 residues. The J segment lost 2 bases and the V segment lost 3 bases, leaving 7 bases of the junction unmatched. Germline loops: CDR1 MRHNA, CDR2 SNTAGT.

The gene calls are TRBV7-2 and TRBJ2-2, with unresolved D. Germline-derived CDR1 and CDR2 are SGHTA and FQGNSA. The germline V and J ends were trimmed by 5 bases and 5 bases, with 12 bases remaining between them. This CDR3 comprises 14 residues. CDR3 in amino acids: CASSHTRVTGELFF. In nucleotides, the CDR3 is TGTGCCAGCAGCCATACAAGGGTTACCGGGGAGCTGTTTTTT.

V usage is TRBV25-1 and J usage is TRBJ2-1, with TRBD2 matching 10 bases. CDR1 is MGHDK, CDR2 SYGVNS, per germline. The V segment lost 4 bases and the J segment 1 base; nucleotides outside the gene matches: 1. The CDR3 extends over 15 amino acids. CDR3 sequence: CASSGAGGSYNEQFF. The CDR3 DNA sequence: TGTGCCAGCAGTGGAGCGGGAGGGTCCTACAATGAGCAGTTCTTC. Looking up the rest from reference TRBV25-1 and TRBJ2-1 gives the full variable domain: EADIYQTPRYLVIGTGKKITLECSQTMGHDKMYWYQQDPGMELHLIHYSYGVNSTEKGDLSSESTVSRIRTEHFPLTLESARPSHTSQYLCASSGAGGSYNEQFFGPGTRLTVL.

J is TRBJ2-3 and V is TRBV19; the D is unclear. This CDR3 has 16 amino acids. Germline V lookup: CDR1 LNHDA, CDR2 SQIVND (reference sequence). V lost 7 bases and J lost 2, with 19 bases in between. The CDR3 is CASTPNTVQHTDTQYF. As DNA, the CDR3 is TGTGCCAGTACCCCAAACACTGTCCAACACACAGATACGCAGTATTTT.

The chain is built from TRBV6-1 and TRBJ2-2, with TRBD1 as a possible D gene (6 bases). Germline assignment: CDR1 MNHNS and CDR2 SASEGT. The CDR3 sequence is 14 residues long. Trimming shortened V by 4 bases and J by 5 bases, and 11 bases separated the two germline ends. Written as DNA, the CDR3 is TGTGCCAGCAGTGGAAGGACAGCTACCGGGGAGCTGTTTTTT. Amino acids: CASSGRTATGELFF.

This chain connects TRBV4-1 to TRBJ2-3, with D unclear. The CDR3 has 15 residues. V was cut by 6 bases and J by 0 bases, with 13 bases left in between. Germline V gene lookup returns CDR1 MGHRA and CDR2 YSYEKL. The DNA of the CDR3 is TGCGCCAGCAGAGACTTCCCGGCTAGCACAGATACGCAGTATTTT. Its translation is CASRDFPASTDTQYF.

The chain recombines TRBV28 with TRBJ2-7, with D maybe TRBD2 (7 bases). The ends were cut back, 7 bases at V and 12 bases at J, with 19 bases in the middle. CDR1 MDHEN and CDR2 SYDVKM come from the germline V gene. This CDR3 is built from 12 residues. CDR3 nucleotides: TGTGCCAGCACCTCTAGGGGGGGACATTGGTACTTC. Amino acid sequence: CASTSRGGHWYF.

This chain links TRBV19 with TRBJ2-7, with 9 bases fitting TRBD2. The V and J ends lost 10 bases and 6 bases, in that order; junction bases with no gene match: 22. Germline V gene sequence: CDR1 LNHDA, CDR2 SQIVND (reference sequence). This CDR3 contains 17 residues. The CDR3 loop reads CATTPASGVPPSAEQYF. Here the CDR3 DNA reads TGTGCCACCACGCCGGCTAGCGGGGTCCCCCCCTCGGCCGAGCAGTACTTC.

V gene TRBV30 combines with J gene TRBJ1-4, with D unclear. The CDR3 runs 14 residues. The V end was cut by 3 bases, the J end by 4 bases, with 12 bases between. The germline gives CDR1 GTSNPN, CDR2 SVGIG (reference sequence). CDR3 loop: CAWSDRAFNEKLFF. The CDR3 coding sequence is TGTGCCTGGAGCGACCGGGCCTTTAATGAAAAACTGTTTTTT.

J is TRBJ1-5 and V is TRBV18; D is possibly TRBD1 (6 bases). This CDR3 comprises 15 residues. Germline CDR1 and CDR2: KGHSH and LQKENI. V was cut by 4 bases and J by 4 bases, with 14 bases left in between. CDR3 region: CASSLEDSGNQPQHF. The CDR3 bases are TGTGCCAGCTCACTCGAGGACAGCGGGAATCAGCCCCAGCATTTT.

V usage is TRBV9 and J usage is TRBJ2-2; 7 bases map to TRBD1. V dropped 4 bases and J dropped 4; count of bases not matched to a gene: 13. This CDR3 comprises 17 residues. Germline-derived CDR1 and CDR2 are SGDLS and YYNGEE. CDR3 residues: CASSLQGNPRFTGELFF. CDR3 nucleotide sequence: TGTGCCAGCAGCCTACAGGGGAATCCTAGGTTCACCGGGGAGCTGTTTTTT.

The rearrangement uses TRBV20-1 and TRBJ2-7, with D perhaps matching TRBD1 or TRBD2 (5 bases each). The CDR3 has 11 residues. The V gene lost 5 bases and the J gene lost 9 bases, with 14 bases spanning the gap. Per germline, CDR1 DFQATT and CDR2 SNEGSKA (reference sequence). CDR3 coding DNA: TGCAGTGCTCCCTGGGGGTTGGGGCAGTACTTC. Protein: CSAPWGLGQYF.